The 32 T cell receptor beta chains below all came from one sample that was sequenced in a study of T-cell memory formation after mild COVID-19. In TCRdb, the 5' RACE reads were re-called with MiXCR into one record per CDR3 protein. The sample records some 300,000 distinct CDR3 sequences, 20% to 25% being singletons. Sequencing was carried out using PBMCs or a T cell subset sorted from them (not recorded which). These receptors originate from a man younger than 35 who had mild COVID-19 (a few samples of this study predate the infection). Cell type and time point are not known.

V and J are TRBV12-3 or TRBV12-4 and TRBJ2-4; D gene ambiguous. The CDR3 spans 13 residues. Trimming took 2 bases from V and 2 from J, leaving 4 bases between them. The CDR3 region is CASSLSSKNIQYF. CDR3 bases: TGTGCCAGCAGTTTATCTTCCAAAAACATTCAGTACTTC.

This clonotype was seen repeatedly, ten times or more. The chain employs TRBV5-1 and TRBJ2-7, with 10 bases lining up with TRBD1. Germline CDR1 SGHRS, CDR2 YFSETQ. The junction had 4 bases not matched to a gene; V was cut back by 4 bases and J by 3 bases. The CDR3 sequence is 14 residues long. The CDR3 coding sequence is TGCGCCAGCAGCAGTGGGACAGGGGACTACGAGCAGTACTTC. Its translation: CASSSGTGDYEQYF.

This clonotype came up once. The rearrangement links TRBV20-1 to TRBJ2-1; 9 bases match TRBD1. CDR1 and CDR2 from the germline V gene are DFQATT and SNEGSKA (reference sequence). This CDR3 is 15 amino acids long. V trimming: 4 bases; J trimming: 8 bases; junction bases outside the gene matches: 12. The chain's CDR3 is CSANLGQGFMDEQFF. The CDR3 DNA follows: TGCAGTGCTAACCTCGGACAGGGGTTTATGGATGAGCAGTTCTTC.

There are many counts of this clonotype. The rearrangement uses TRBV20-1 and TRBJ2-3; the D is unclear. V was pared by 3 bases and J by 4 bases, with 8 bases between. Germline V gene data show CDR1 as DFQATT and CDR2 as SNEGSKA (reference sequence). This CDR3 spans 12 amino acids. The DNA for the CDR3 is TGCAGTGCTAGTCCCCTAGCAGATACGCAGTATTTT. Amino acids: CSASPLADTQYF.

This clonotype was observed a few times. J is TRBJ1-2 and V is TRBV5-1; possibly TRBD1 for D (5 bases). V lost 0 bases and J 6 bases, leaving 9 bases between the germline ends. This CDR3 spans 13 amino acids. The germline V gene encodes CDR1 SGHRS and CDR2 YFSETQ. CDR3 nucleotide sequence: TGCGCCAGCAGCTTGGATCAGGGAGATGGCTACACCTTC. This gives the protein CASSLDQGDGYTF.

V and J are TRBV6-5 and TRBJ2-1; no definite D call. The length of the CDR3 is 11 residues. V lost 2 bases to trimming and J lost 8 bases, with 4 bases between them. Germline-derived CDR1 and CDR2 are MNHEY and SVGAGI. Written as DNA, the CDR3 is TGTGCCAGCAGTTACGGGTATGAGCAGTTCTTC. This sequence encodes CASSYGYEQFF.

This clonotype was seen a few times. This chain links TRBV20-1 with TRBJ2-5; TRBD2 agrees at 8 bases. The CDR3 is 15 amino acids. The germline gives CDR1 DFQATT, CDR2 SNEGSKA (reference sequence). Trimming removed 1 base from V and 0 bases from J; junction bases left unmatched: 4. CDR3: CSARVGGGNQETQYF. The CDR3 DNA reads TGCAGTGCTAGAGTGGGCGGGGGGAACCAAGAGACCCAGTACTTC.

The rearrangement links TRBV7-9 to TRBJ1-4, with a possible D match to TRBD1 (6 bases). The ends were cut back, 6 bases at V and 8 bases at J, with 19 bases in the middle. CDR1 is SEHNR, CDR2 FQNEAQ, per germline (reference sequence). This CDR3 is 15 amino acids long. CDR3 region: CASRRRGTTGEKLFF. For the CDR3, the DNA is TGTGCCAGCAGGCGCCGGGGGACAACGGGGGAAAAACTGTTTTTT.

V is TRBV3-1 and J is TRBJ1-4, with 8 positions matching TRBD1. CDR3 length: 17 amino acids. Trimming removed 1 base from V and 3 bases from J; junction bases left unmatched: 7. In germline, CDR1 is LGHDT, CDR2 YNNKEL (reference sequence). The CDR3 reads CASSQGQGIFANEKLFF. DNA for the CDR3: TGTGCCAGCAGCCAAGGACAGGGGATCTTTGCTAATGAAAAACTGTTTTTT.

This clonotype has at least ten counts. The chain uses TRBV5-1 and TRBJ1-1; no clear D. Germline V gene lookup returns CDR1 SGHRS and CDR2 YFSETQ. The V end was cut by 1 base, the J end by 0 bases, with 7 bases between. The CDR3 is 14 amino acids. The CDR3 DNA follows: TGCGCCAGCAGCTTGCTCCCAATGAACACTGAAGCTTTCTTT. Protein product: CASSLLPMNTEAFF.

CDR3 coding DNA: TGTGCCAGCAGCCTAAACACTGGGGGGGCGCTCCTCACAGATACGCAGTATTTT. It yields the protein CASSLNTGGALLTDTQYF. The rearrangement uses TRBV11-2 and TRBJ2-3, with TRBD2 as a possible D gene (7 bases). Germline V gene sequence: CDR1 SGHAT, CDR2 FQNNGV. The CDR3 has 18 amino acids. V lost 5 bases to trimming and J lost 2 bases, with 23 bases between them.

The chain carries TRBV2 and TRBJ2-4, with 9 nucleotides matching TRBD1. The CDR3 totals 14 residues. V lost 5 bases to trimming and J lost 5 bases; unmatched junction nucleotides: 4. Germline V CDR1 and CDR2: SNHLY, FYNNEI. The CDR3 nucleotides read TGTGCCAGCAGTTTCGACAGGGGGGAAAACATTCAGTACTTC. This encodes CASSFDRGENIQYF.

The J gene is TRBJ2-5, the V gene TRBV15; possibly TRBD1 for D (6 bases). The CDR3 spans 14 residues. V was trimmed by 3 bases and J by 5 bases, leaving 13 bases between them. Per germline, CDR1 LNHNV and CDR2 YYDKDF (reference sequence). CDR3 region: CATSRNSGGETQYF. In nucleotides, the CDR3 is TGTGCCACCAGCAGGAACAGTGGGGGCGAGACCCAGTACTTC.

This clonotype has a handful of counts. The V call is TRBV12-3 or TRBV12-4, the J call TRBJ1-2; the match to TRBD1 covers 7 bases. The V gene end was trimmed by 5 bases and the J gene end by 4 bases; junction bases not matched to a gene: 10. This CDR3 is built from 15 residues. Written as DNA, the CDR3 is TGTGCCAGCAGTCTGGGACAGATAGCTTCCTATGGCTACACCTTC. It encodes CASSLGQIASYGYTF.

The chain uses TRBV7-2 and TRBJ1-1, with D perhaps TRBD1 (5 bases). Trimming pared 11 bases from V and 1 base from J, leaving 8 bases between. Germline assignment: CDR1 SGHTA and CDR2 FQGNSA. This CDR3 has 11 amino acids. The CDR3 region has the DNA TGTGCCGCCCAGGGGAACACTGAAGCTTTCTTT. It codes for CAAQGNTEAFF.

This clonotype was seen a handful of times. The rearrangement joins TRBV12-3 or TRBV12-4 to TRBJ1-1, with TRBD1 identical over 10 bases. The junction had 10 bases not matched to a gene; V was cut back by 7 bases and J by 5 bases. The CDR3 runs 15 residues. CDR3 sequence: CASNPSTGGRTEAFF. The DNA of the CDR3 is TGTGCCAGCAACCCGTCGACAGGGGGCAGGACTGAAGCTTTCTTT.

The V gene is TRBV7-9, the J gene TRBJ2-2; D is perhaps TRBD1 (6 bases). V gave up 5 bases and J gave up 7 bases, with 14 bases separating them. Germline V gene data show CDR1 as SEHNR and CDR2 as FQNEAQ (reference sequence). The CDR3 has 14 amino acids. The CDR3 sequence: CASSLTGQYGELFF. CDR3 bases: TGTGCCAGCAGCCTTACAGGGCAGTACGGGGAGCTGTTTTTT.

This clonotype has a handful of counts. The chain couples TRBV5-6 to TRBJ2-7; a possible D gene is TRBD2 (6 bases). CDR3 length: 14 amino acids. V lost 2 bases, J lost 0 bases, and 9 bases lay in between. Germline V gene sequence: CDR1 SGHDT, CDR2 YYEEEE. CDR3: CASSFGTRSYEQYF. The CDR3 DNA sequence: TGTGCCAGCAGCTTTGGGACTCGCTCCTACGAGCAGTACTTC.

V gene TRBV28 combines with J gene TRBJ1-1, with a possible D match to TRBD1 (6 bases). The germline gives CDR1 MDHEN, CDR2 SYDVKM. The V and J ends lost 7 bases and 0 bases respectively, with 9 bases between them. CDR3 length: 13 amino acids. This chain's CDR3 is CASKDSLNTEAFF. CDR3 bases: TGTGCCAGCAAGGACAGTCTGAACACTGAAGCTTTCTTT.

The table lists this clonotype with a few counts. The rearrangement links TRBV7-2 to TRBJ2-5; D may correspond to TRBD1 or TRBD2 (5 bases each). The CDR3 sequence is 16 residues long. The V gene's germline CDR1 is SGHTA and CDR2 FQGNSA. The V end was cut by 1 base, the J end by 4 bases, with 16 bases between. Here the CDR3 DNA reads TGTGCCAGCAGCTTAGTTGGGACGCAAAAAGTAGAGACCCAGTACTTC. Translated: CASSLVGTQKVETQYF.

The chain couples TRBV15 to TRBJ2-1; 7 nucleotides agree with TRBD2. The CDR3 totals 13 residues. V dropped 8 bases and J dropped 10; count of bases not matched to a gene: 11. Germline CDR1 reads LNHNV; CDR2 reads YYDKDF (reference sequence). The CDR3 is CATGLVDGAEQFF. DNA of the CDR3: TGTGCCACCGGACTAGTTGACGGGGCGGAGCAGTTCTTC. The full variable domain, with the rest looked up from reference TRBV15 and TRBJ2-1, is DAMVIQNPRYQVTQFGKPVTLSCSQTLNHNVMYWYQQKSSQAPKLLFHYYDKDFNNEADTPDNFQSRRPNTSFCFLDIRSPGLGDTAMYLCATGLVDGAEQFFGPGTRLTVL.

The chain carries TRBV4-2 and TRBJ2-6; D unclear. Germline CDR1 reads LGHNA; CDR2 reads YNFKEQ. The CDR3 contains 16 residues. V was cut by 5 bases and J by 2 bases, with 13 bases left in between. CDR3 in amino acids: CASSTSTGAGANVLTF. In DNA form, the CDR3 reads TGTGCCAGCAGCACAAGTACGGGTGCTGGGGCCAACGTCCTGACTTTC.

The rearrangement joins TRBV5-1 to TRBJ1-6, with D maybe TRBD1 (6 bases). Germline-derived CDR1 and CDR2 are SGHRS and YFSETQ. The V end lost 0 bases, the J end lost 4 bases, and 14 bases lay between the germline ends. The CDR3 length is 17 residues. CDR3 residues: CASSLVSGEGYNSPLHF. As DNA, the CDR3 is TGCGCCAGCAGCTTGGTGTCAGGGGAGGGATATAATTCACCCCTCCACTTT.

This sequence joins TRBV4-3 and TRBJ2-3; tentatively, D is TRBD2 (6 bases). The CDR3 spans 16 residues. V lost 3 bases to trimming and J lost 1 base, with 14 bases between them. The germline V gene encodes CDR1 LGHNA and CDR2 YSLEER. The DNA for the CDR3 is TGCGCCAGCAGCCATGGCCCCCCTAGCGGCACAGATACGCAGTATTTT. It encodes CASSHGPPSGTDTQYF.

This chain joins TRBV2 and TRBJ2-5; 10 bases line up with TRBD1. CDR3 size: 13 residues. Germline CDR1 SNHLY, CDR2 FYNNEI. Trimming at V came to 10 bases and at J to 2 bases, leaving 4 bases not matched to a gene. The chain's CDR3 is CATLDRGQETQYF. As DNA, the CDR3 is TGTGCCACACTGGACAGGGGGCAAGAGACCCAGTACTTC.

This clonotype came up many times. The rearrangement links TRBV6-2 or TRBV6-3 to TRBJ2-5; D remains unclear. The germline CDR1 and CDR2 sequences are MNHEY and SVGEGT. V was trimmed by 5 bases and J by 2 bases, leaving 12 bases between them. The CDR3 is made up of 14 amino acids. The CDR3: CASSPGGDQETQYF. CDR3 bases: TGTGCCAGCAGTCCCGGTGGGGATCAAGAGACCCAGTACTTC.

This chain links TRBV18 with TRBJ2-7; 9 bases map to TRBD1. Germline-derived CDR1 and CDR2 are KGHSH and LQKENI. The V gene end was trimmed by 6 bases and the J gene end by 5 bases; junction bases not matched to a gene: 14. The CDR3 length is 16 residues. CDR3 amino acids: CASSRDRVIRGNEQYV. CDR3 in DNA: TGTGCCAGCTCGCGGGACAGGGTTATTCGGGGGAACGAGCAGTACGTC.

The rearrangement joins TRBV7-9 to TRBJ2-1; the D gene is possibly TRBD1 (7 bases). V lost 5 bases and J 0 bases, leaving 14 bases between the germline ends. Germline V gene lookup returns CDR1 SEHNR and CDR2 FQNEAQ (reference sequence). This CDR3 is 16 amino acids long. The CDR3 DNA reads as TGTGCCAGCAGCCTCAGGGGGGAGCTCTCCTACAATGAGCAGTTCTTC. Protein product: CASSLRGELSYNEQFF.

The chain's CDR3 is CSVEDPALAYEQYF. CDR3 DNA sequence: TGCAGCGTTGAAGATCCAGCTCTAGCCTACGAGCAGTACTTC. This chain joins TRBV29-1 and TRBJ2-7; D not certain. Germline V CDR1 and CDR2: SQVTM, ANQGSEA. CDR3 size: 14 residues. V lost 0 bases, J lost 2 bases, and 11 bases lay in between.

V gene TRBV19 combines with J gene TRBJ2-7, with D hard to call. V lost 11 bases, J lost 5 bases, and 19 bases lay in between. Germline loops: CDR1 LNHDA, CDR2 SQIVND (reference sequence). The CDR3 is 13 residues long. The CDR3 reads CADGPSSWHEQYF. CDR3 coding DNA: TGTGCCGACGGTCCCAGTAGCTGGCACGAGCAGTACTTC.

The table lists this clonotype with a few counts. The chain joins TRBV10-1 to TRBJ2-2; possibly TRBD2 for D (6 bases). Trimming took 2 bases from V and 9 from J, leaving 13 bases between them. The CDR3 runs 14 residues. The germline V gene encodes CDR1 WNHNN and CDR2 SYGVQD (reference sequence). CDR3 sequence (DNA): TGCGCCAGCAGTGAGAGTAGGGAGGACCGGGAGCTGTTTTTT. Protein: CASSESREDRELFF.

This chain uses TRBV11-2 with TRBJ2-1; D is possibly TRBD1 (5 bases). V lost 6 bases and J 5 bases, leaving 11 bases between the germline ends. Germline CDR1 SGHAT, CDR2 FQNNGV. This CDR3 contains 13 residues. CDR3 protein: CASRPLTDNEQFF. In nucleotides, the CDR3 is TGTGCCAGCAGGCCCTTGACAGACAATGAGCAGTTCTTC.